The T cell receptor beta chain described here comes from a study of human T cells and chemical hapten exposure. Study-wide results and limits: Higher patch test scores went with higher counts of PT1 expanded TCRs.

Documented time point: patch test 3, about 24 weeks after DPC sensitization. Treatment indicated: therapeutic diphenylcyclopropenone sensitization with weekly scalp DPC. Donation of samples came from alopecia patients who were 18 to 70 years old and suitable for DPC. One entry per CDR3 protein results from TCRdb running MiXCR on the RACE reads. This sample yields roughly 89,000 distinct CDR3 sequences, of which approximately 10% are seen a single time; around 1% belongs to the top ten. In regard to this clonotype: Its specificity is unknown.

Trimming removed 0 bases from V and 0 bases from J, with 6 bases in between. Germline CDR1 LNHNV, CDR2 YYDKDF (reference sequence). The CDR3 covers 15 residues. The sequencing here drew on whole blood, taken in connection with sensitization to the hapten diphenylcyclopropenone (DPC). The chain is built from TRBV15 and TRBJ1-3; D not certain. The sequence derives from a woman in her twenties or thirties with alopecia areata. Some clones in this sample may be carry-over from other donors' samples. The CDR3 loop reads CATSRDTASGNTIYF. The CDR3, as DNA: TGTGCCACCAGCAGAGATACGGCCTCTGGAAACACCATATATTTT.